This TCR beta chain was profiled in a study of PD-L1 blockade in urothelial cancer. The wider study: Previous chemotherapy exposure amounted to 0 to 3 regimens for patients. T cells were recovered from blood samples at a median of roughly 150,000.

Enrolled patients showed locally advanced or metastatic urothelial carcinoma. Per patient, between 1 and 8 samples were collected at pretreatment and on-treatment time points. Trimming took 5 bases from V and 6 from J, leaving 13 bases between them. This CDR3 comprises 14 residues. The germline V gene encodes CDR1 SGHAT and CDR2 FQDESV (reference sequence). Clones were sequenced by immunoSEQ multiplex PCR, and TCRdb holds only the in-frame ones, with some missing. In the table there are about 55,000 clones, roughly 80% of which are singletons. The source is a man in his 70s with urothelial cancer. The chain recombines TRBV11-1 with TRBJ1-4; D possibly corresponds to TRBD1 (6 bases). The specimen was PBMCs, collected around atezolizumab (anti-PD-L1) treatment. The CDR3 DNA sequence: TGTGCCAGCAGCATAGGACAGCCCGATGAAAAACTGTTTTTT. Translation: CASSIGQPDEKLFF. Looking up the rest from reference TRBV11-1 and TRBJ1-4 gives the full variable domain: EAEVAQSPRYKITEKSQAVAFWCDPISGHATLYWYRQILGQGPELLVQFQDESVVDDSQLPKDRFSAERLKGVDSTLKIQPAELGDSAMYLCASSIGQPDEKLFFGSGTQLSVL.